The rows below give T cell receptor beta chains drawn from one sample of a study of cytomegalovirus exposure and HLA in healthy donors. TCRdb keeps only in-frame clones here, not all; method: immunoSEQ multiplex PCR. In the table there are 130,000 or so clones, just under 85% of which are singletons. Sequencing was done on a sample of PBMCs. The receptor source for this set is a woman aged 40-49 years in good health and CMV-seronegative. Both conserved end residues are part of each CDR3. Fields, in order: CDR3 DNA, CDR3 protein, V gene, D gene, clone size, J gene. A D gene is named only where the DNA matches it firmly. A clone size is listed for some rows: how often the clone was seen (once, few, many), or a class if it is expanded.

TGTGCCTGGAGTGCTAGGGAGGGAAACACCATATATTTT CAWSAREGNTIYF TRBV30 . . TRBJ1-3
TGTGCCATCACCGGGACTAGTAACACCGGGGAGCTGTTTTTT CAITGTSNTGELFF TRBV11-1 TRBD2 . TRBJ2-2
TGTGCCAGTAGTATATCTAGGGGTGCTTCCTATGGCTACACCTTC CASSISRGASYGYTF TRBV19 . . TRBJ1-2
TGTGCCACCAGCAGAGTAGCCCGGGGGACCGAGCAGTACTTC CATSRVARGTEQYF TRBV15 . . TRBJ2-7
TGCGCCAGCAGCCAAGATCTCGGGGTCGGGGACTACGAGCAGTACTTC CASSQDLGVGDYEQYF TRBV4-3 . . TRBJ2-7
TGCGCCAGCAGCTTGCAGGGGTTGGGGGAGCAGTACTTC CASSLQGLGEQYF TRBV5-1 . . TRBJ2-7
TGTGCCATCAGTGATTCCGGAGCTGAAGAGACCCAGTACTTC CAISDSGAEETQYF TRBV10-3 . few TRBJ2-5
TGTGCCAGCAGCTCTAGCGGGAGGGCCCACGAGCAGTACTTC CASSSSGRAHEQYF TRBV5-4 TRBD2 . TRBJ2-7
TGTGCCAGCAGGCGGGATTCGAGCAATCAGCCCCAGCATTTT CASRRDSSNQPQHF TRBV6-1 . . TRBJ1-5
TGTGCCAGCTCACGGTCGACTCAGAACACCGGGGAGCTGTTTTTT CASSRSTQNTGELFF TRBV18 . . TRBJ2-2
TGTGCCAGCAGCTTAGCGTCCAGGGGGAGCGAGGAGACCCAGTACTTC CASSLASRGSEETQYF TRBV7-8 TRBD1 . TRBJ2-5
TGTGCCAGCAGTTCGCCACAGGGACGCACTGAAGCTTTCTTT CASSSPQGRTEAFF TRBV28 . . TRBJ1-1
TGTGCCAGTAGTATCAAACACCCAATCTACGAGCAGTACTTC CASSIKHPIYEQYF TRBV19 . . TRBJ2-7